The T cell receptor beta chain under discussion was sequenced for a study of blood T cell repertoires in COVID-19. In the study overall: Acute and convalescent COVID-19 specimens originated in the United States, Italy and Spain. Sources were T cells, B-cell-depleted T cells, or PBMCs; the material itself was cDNA or gDNA.

In the original analysis: Using reference gene primer amplification, nucleated cell counts were estimated. Using immunoSEQ multiplex PCR, the repertoire was profiled, and TCRdb retains in-frame clones only, with some absent. V and J calls and clone size are copied from that table; D and trimming were computed from the DNA. The table has hundreds of thousands of clones, about nine tenths seen once. As for this clone: The junction does not match germline at one end; this may be a read error.

The origin of this receptor is a woman between 45 and 65 years old who had recovered from COVID-19. The specimen was peripheral blood.

CDR3 loop: CAISVGDRAHF. The CDR3 nucleotides read TGTGCCATCAGTGTAGGGGACAGGGCACACTTC. The chain joins TRBV10-3 to TRBJ2-7; 9 bases fit TRBD1. The CDR3 has 11 residues. Germline V lookup: CDR1 ENHRY, CDR2 SYGVKD.